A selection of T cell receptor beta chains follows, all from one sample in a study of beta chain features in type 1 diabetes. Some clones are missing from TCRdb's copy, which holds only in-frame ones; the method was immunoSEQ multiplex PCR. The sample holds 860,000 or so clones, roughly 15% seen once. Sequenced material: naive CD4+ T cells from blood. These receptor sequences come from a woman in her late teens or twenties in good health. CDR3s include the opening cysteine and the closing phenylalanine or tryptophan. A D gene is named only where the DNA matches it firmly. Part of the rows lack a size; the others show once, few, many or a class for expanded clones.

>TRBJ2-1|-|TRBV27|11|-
TGTGCCAGCAGGACTCTAGATGAGCAGTTCTTC
CASRTLDEQFF
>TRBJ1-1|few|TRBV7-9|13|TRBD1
TGTGCCAGCAGCTGGGACAGATCATTAGGAGCCTTCTTT
CASSWDRSLGAFF
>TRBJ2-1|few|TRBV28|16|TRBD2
TGTGCCAGCAGTTCCCTGGCGGGAGGGCCAGGGAATGAGCAGTTCTTC
CASSSLAGGPGNEQFF
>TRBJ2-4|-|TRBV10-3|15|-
TGTGCCATCAGTGACCCCCGTTCTACTATAGGCATTCAGTACTTC
CAISDPRSTIGIQYF
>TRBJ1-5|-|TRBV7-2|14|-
TGTGCCAGCAGCTTAACGGGGGTGAATCAGCCCCAGCATTTT
CASSLTGVNQPQHF
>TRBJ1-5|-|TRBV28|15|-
TGTGCCAGCAGTTGGTCGGGGGCAGTCGGTCAGCCCCAGCATTTT
CASSWSGAVGQPQHF
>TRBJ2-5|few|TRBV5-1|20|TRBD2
TGCGCCAGCAGCTTGGGATCCGGCGAATCTTTAGCGGGACTCTTGGAGACCCAGTACTTC
CASSLGSGESLAGLLETQYF
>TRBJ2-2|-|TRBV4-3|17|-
TGCGCCAGCAGCCAAGAAGTATTAAGGTTGGGCACCGGGGAGCTGTTTTTT
CASSQEVLRLGTGELFF
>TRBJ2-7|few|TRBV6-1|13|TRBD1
TGTGCCAGCACTAGGGACAGGAGCTACGAGCAGTACTTC
CASTRDRSYEQYF
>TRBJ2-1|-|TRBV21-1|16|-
TGTGCCAGCAGCAAAGGTCAAGCGGGAGTCCTCAATGAGCAGTTCTTC
CASSKGQAGVLNEQFF
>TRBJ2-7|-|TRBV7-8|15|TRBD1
TGTGCCAGCAGCTTAGGCGGGACAGGTACCTACGAGCAGTACTTC
CASSLGGTGTYEQYF
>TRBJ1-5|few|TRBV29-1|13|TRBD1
TGCAGCGTTGGACAGGGGGGCGGTCAGCCCCAGCATTTT
CSVGQGGGQPQHF
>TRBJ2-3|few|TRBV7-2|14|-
TGTGCCAGCACCCGTCGGGCCCGCACAGATACGCAGTATTTT
CASTRRARTDTQYF